This T cell receptor beta chain was sequenced for a study of somatic mutations in cytotoxic T cells in rheumatoid arthritis. This clone has more than one count but fewer than ten. Trimming took off 4 bases at V and 11 bases at J, with 17 bases between the two ends. The germline CDR1 and CDR2 sequences are SGHVS and FQNEAQ. The CDR3 spans 13 residues. Both CD4+ and CD8+ cells were separated through positive magnetic bead selection, and their purity was verified using flow cytometry. The method was immunoSEQ multiplex PCR; TCRdb's version includes in-frame clones alone and lacks a portion of them. In the table there are more than 25,000 clones, about 80% of which are singletons.

Sequencing input: CD8+ T cells sorted from blood. The TCR was taken from a man aged 45-65 years in good health. The chain links TRBV7-8 to TRBJ1-1; D may be TRBD1 (6 bases). This chain's CDR3 is CASSSPGANRAFF. CDR3 in DNA: TGTGCCAGCAGCTCTCCGGGGGCAAACCGGGCTTTCTTT.